This TCR beta chain was recorded in a study of T-cell reconstitution after alpha-beta-depleted transplantation in children. Unique molecular identifiers were used in preparing the TCRbeta library. One entry per CDR3 protein results from TCRdb running MiXCR on the PCR reads. In the table there are a few hundred thousand distinct CDR3 sequences, around a tenth of which are singletons. CDR1 and CDR2 from the germline V gene are GTSNPN and SVGIG (reference sequence). The CDR3 length is 11 residues. Trimming stripped 6 bases from V and 5 bases from J, with 10 bases between. This clonotype was seen more than once but under ten times.

The material was PBMCs from the stem cell graft donor, obtained from the stem cell graft. This clonotype was sampled from a human donor who donated a stem cell graft to a child with acute lymphoblastic leukemia. The chain recombines TRBV30 with TRBJ2-5, with unresolved D. The CDR3 sequence: CACTTRETQYF. The CDR3 DNA is TGTGCCTGCACAACCAGGGAGACCCAGTACTTC.